This is a list of T cell receptor beta chains from one sample in a study of blood T cell repertoires in COVID-19. The protocol was immunoSEQ multiplex PCR, while the TCRdb copy is restricted to in-frame clones and leaves out a portion. The sample has 120,000 or so clones, about 87% seen once. Sequenced: peripheral blood. These receptors were collected from a woman in her forties or fifties with acute or convalescent COVID-19. Both conserved end residues are part of each CDR3. D genes are given only for firm matches. A clone size is listed for some rows: how often the clone was seen (once, few, many), or a class if it is expanded.

>.|.|TRBJ1-5|TRBV15
TGTGCCACCAGCAGAGATAAGGGGGTTAGCAATCAGCCCCAGCATTTT
CATSRDKGVSNQPQHF
>.|.|TRBJ1-2|TRBV30
TGTGCCTGGAGTGGAGGGGGCTATGGCTACACCTTC
CAWSGGGYGYTF
>.|once|TRBJ1-6|TRBV6-6
TGTGCCAGCACTAGGGGAACTAATTCACCCCTCCACTTT
CASTRGTNSPLHF
>TRBD1|.|TRBJ1-5|TRBV6-5
TGTGCCAGCAGGGACGGACAGGGCTTTGAGCCCCAGCATTTT
CASRDGQGFEPQHF
>TRBD1|.|TRBJ1-3|TRBV5-1
TGCGCCAGCAGCTTGCAGGGGGCGAGTGGAAACACCATATATTTT
CASSLQGASGNTIYF
>TRBD1|.|TRBJ1-5|TRBV19
TGTGCCAGTAGTATAGAAAGGGCCCGGGACAGCCTCGATCAGCCCCAGCATTTT
CASSIERARDSLDQPQHF
>TRBD2|.|TRBJ2-1|TRBV7-9
TGTGCCACCCTGGGGGGGAGCGGGAGCTCCTACAATGAGCAGTTCTTC
CATLGGSGSSYNEQFF
>TRBD2|.|TRBJ2-3|TRBV4-3
TGCGCCAGCAGCCAAGGATTAGCGGGAGGAGATACGCAGTATTTT
CASSQGLAGGDTQYF
>.|.|TRBJ2-3|TRBV19
TGTGCCACCCAGAGGGTTAGCACAGATACGCAGTATTTT
CATQRVSTDTQYF
>.|.|TRBJ2-1|TRBV3-1/TRBV3-2
TGTGCCAGCAGCCCCCGGACTTCCTACAATGAGCAGTTCTTC
CASSPRTSYNEQFF
>.|once|TRBJ1-4|TRBV19
TGTGCCAGTAGTGACCAAACAGGGTCTAATGAAAAACTGTTTTTT
CASSDQTGSNEKLFF
>.|.|TRBJ1-1|TRBV1
TGCACCAGCAGCCAGCGAGACAGGAACACTGAAGCTTTCTTT
CTSSQRDRNTEAFF
>TRBD1|.|TRBJ2-3|TRBV5-1
TGCGCCAGCAGACCACAGGGGGGCACAGATACGCAGTATTTT
CASRPQGGTDTQYF
>TRBD1|.|TRBJ1-2|TRBV19
TGTGCCAGTACCAGGACAGGGATAAACTATGGCTACACCTTC
CASTRTGINYGYTF